This T cell receptor (beta chain) appears in the sequencing data of a study of shared clonotypes between healthy human individuals. Terminally differentiated effector memory CD45RA+ cells were excluded from the naive CD8 cells, which were CD45RO-negative and positively selected for CCR7. Each replicate PCR on the sorted subsets used 200 to 250 ng DNA (about 30,000 T cell genomes). Sequencing used immunoSEQ multiplex PCR; TCRdb keeps in-frame clones, though not all of them. This table has about 2.1 million clones, 93% appearing once. This CDR3 is 12 amino acids long. The V and J ends lost 5 bases and 6 bases, in that order; junction bases with no gene match: 4. The germline V gene has CDR1 SGHDT and CDR2 YYEEEE.

The sequencing input was naive CD8+ T cells from PBMCs. The sequence came from a man between 18 and 29 years old in good health. Some clones in this sample may be carry-over from other donors' samples. The chain links TRBV5-6 to TRBJ2-7; 8 bases line up with TRBD2. The CDR3 protein is CASSYGGAEQYF. CDR3 DNA sequence: TGTGCCAGCAGTTACGGGGGGGCCGAGCAGTACTTC. The full variable domain, its missing parts supplied by reference TRBV5-6 and TRBJ2-7, is DAGVTQSPTHLIKTRGQQVTLRCSPKSGHDTVSWYQQALGQGPQFIFQYYEEEERQRGNFPDRFSGHQFPNYSSELNVNALLLGDSALYLCASSYGGAEQYFGPGTRLTVT.